The rows below give T cell receptor beta chains drawn from one sample of a study of PD-L1 blockade in urothelial cancer. Sequencing used immunoSEQ multiplex PCR; TCRdb keeps in-frame clones, though not all of them. The sample lists 40,000 to 55,000 clones, about 88% occurring once. Sample: PBMCs, taken around atezolizumab (anti-PD-L1) treatment. The receptor source for this set is a donor over 35 with urothelial cancer. The CDR3 runs from the conserved cysteine through the conserved F or W. The order of the fields is CDR3 protein, CDR3 DNA, V gene, J gene, D gene. The D gene is left open where the match is weak.

CDR3aa: CASSLLLSTDTQYF
CDR3nt: TGTGCCAGCAGTTTACTACTTAGCACAGATACGCAGTATTTT
v_gene: TRBV28
j_gene: TRBJ2-3
d_gene: .

CDR3aa: CASSDGRRYEQYF
CDR3nt: TGCGCCAGCAGTGACGGGAGACGTTACGAGCAGTACTTC
v_gene: TRBV10-2
j_gene: TRBJ2-7
d_gene: .

CDR3aa: CASSPGTGASYEQYF
CDR3nt: TGTGCCAGTAGCCCCGGGACAGGGGCGTCGTACGAGCAGTACTTC
v_gene: TRBV19
j_gene: TRBJ2-7
d_gene: TRBD1

CDR3aa: CASSLGRGEETQYF
CDR3nt: TGCGCCAGCAGCTTGGGCAGGGGAGAAGAGACCCAGTACTTC
v_gene: TRBV5-1
j_gene: TRBJ2-5
d_gene: .

CDR3aa: CASSPGGQPVEKLFF
CDR3nt: TGTGCCAGCAGTCCAGGGGGACAGCCAGTTGAAAAACTGTTTTTT
v_gene: TRBV28
j_gene: TRBJ1-4
d_gene: TRBD1

CDR3aa: CASSEGQGWGTEAFF
CDR3nt: TGTGCCAGCAGTGAGGGACAGGGTTGGGGCACTGAAGCTTTCTTT
v_gene: TRBV6-1
j_gene: TRBJ1-1
d_gene: TRBD1

CDR3aa: CASSEWTGRREQYF
CDR3nt: TGTGCCAGCAGTGAATGGACAGGGCGGCGCGAGCAGTACTTC
v_gene: TRBV6-1
j_gene: TRBJ2-7
d_gene: TRBD1

CDR3aa: CASRNTGGNQPQHF
CDR3nt: TGTGCCAGCAGAAACACAGGGGGAAATCAGCCCCAGCATTTT
v_gene: TRBV6-5
j_gene: TRBJ1-5
d_gene: TRBD1

CDR3aa: CASSQDLGSTGVEVGNTIYF
CDR3nt: TGCGCCAGCAGCCAAGATCTCGGGTCGACAGGGGTTGAGGTTGGAAACACCATATATTTT
v_gene: TRBV4-3
j_gene: TRBJ1-3
d_gene: TRBD1

CDR3aa: CATRGSLAYGETQYF
CDR3nt: TGTGCTACCCGAGGGTCACTAGCATACGGAGAGACCCAGTACTTC
v_gene: TRBV2
j_gene: TRBJ2-5
d_gene: .

CDR3aa: CATRRTGGGTEAFF
CDR3nt: TGTGCCACCAGGCGGACAGGGGGGGGGACTGAAGCTTTCTTT
v_gene: TRBV10-3
j_gene: TRBJ1-1
d_gene: TRBD1

CDR3aa: CASSLVRGAYEQYF
CDR3nt: TGTGCCAGCAGCTTAGTGCGGGGGGCCTACGAGCAGTACTTC
v_gene: TRBV11-2
j_gene: TRBJ2-7
d_gene: TRBD2

CDR3aa: CASSSRLAPYEQYF
CDR3nt: TGTGCCAGCAGCTCACGACTAGCCCCTTACGAGCAGTACTTC
v_gene: TRBV7-9
j_gene: TRBJ2-7
d_gene: TRBD2